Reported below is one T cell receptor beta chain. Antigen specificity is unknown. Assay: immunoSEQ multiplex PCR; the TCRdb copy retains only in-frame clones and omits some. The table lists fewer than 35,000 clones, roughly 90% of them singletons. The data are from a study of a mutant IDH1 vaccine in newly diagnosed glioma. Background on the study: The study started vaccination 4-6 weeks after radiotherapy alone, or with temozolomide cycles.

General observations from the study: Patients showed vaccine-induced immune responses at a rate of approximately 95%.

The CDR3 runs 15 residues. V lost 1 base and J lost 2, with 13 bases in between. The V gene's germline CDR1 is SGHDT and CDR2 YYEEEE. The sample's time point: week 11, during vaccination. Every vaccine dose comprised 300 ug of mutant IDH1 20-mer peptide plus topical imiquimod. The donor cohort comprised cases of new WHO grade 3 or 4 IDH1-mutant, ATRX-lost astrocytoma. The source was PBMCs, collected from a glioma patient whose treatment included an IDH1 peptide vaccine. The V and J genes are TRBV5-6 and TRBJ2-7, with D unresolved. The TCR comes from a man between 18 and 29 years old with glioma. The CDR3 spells CASSLRARPPYEQYF. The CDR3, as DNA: TGTGCCAGCAGCTTGAGGGCCCGGCCGCCCTACGAGCAGTACTTC.